This TCR beta chain is drawn from a study of cytomegalovirus exposure and HLA in healthy donors. Study-wide results and caveats: Per a prior analysis, the majority of TCR beta V segments were productive roughly 87% or roughly 30% of the time.

On this clone: The antigen is unknown.

PCR amplification relied on 60 Vbeta primers (plus 13 Jbeta primers). Clones were read by immunoSEQ multiplex PCR, and TCRdb kept only the in-frame ones, dropping some. This table holds about 120,000 clones. Healthy bone marrow donors supplied every sample. At collection, donors were nominally healthy, but unrecorded immune exposures were probable. The CDR3 spans 16 residues. The V gene lost 3 bases and the J gene lost 4 bases, with 19 bases spanning the gap. Looked up from germline, CDR1 is SNHLY and CDR2 is FYNNEI. Sequenced: PBMCs. The chain carries TRBV2 and TRBJ2-7; a possible D gene is TRBD1 (6 bases). The receptor was isolated from a man aged 18-30 years in good health and CMV-seronegative. The chain's CDR3 is CASSEGPGDGNYEQYF. The DNA of the CDR3 is TGTGCCAGCAGTGAGGGGCCAGGGGATGGGAATTACGAGCAGTACTTC.